This T cell receptor beta chain was observed in a study of blood T cells in healthy people across ages. Study-level findings and limits: Naive T cell percentage and TCR beta diversity correlated strongly.

With a J-beta primer mix and a sample-barcoded 5' primer, a second PCR ran about 7 to 11 cycles. TCRdb independently ran MiXCR on the 5' RACE reads; one entry per CDR3 protein. This table holds roughly 1,100,000 distinct CDR3 sequences, about 25% found once. This CDR3 has 15 residues. The V segment lost 5 bases and the J segment 7 bases; nucleotides outside the gene matches: 8. Germline values: CDR1 MDHEN, CDR2 SYDVKM. This clonotype was seen more than once but under ten times. The antigen is not known. This same sample was also part of a study on T cells of mothers and their children. That study reports: No persistent microchimeric T cell clones were detected.

The clonotype comes from a girl under 10 years old in good health. V usage is TRBV28 and J usage is TRBJ1-4; 9 bases agree with TRBD1. The sample was blood. CDR3 coding DNA: TGTGCCAGCAGTCCCCCCGGGACAGGGACTGAAAAACTGTTTTTT. Amino acid sequence: CASSPPGTGTEKLFF.